This T cell receptor (beta chain) was observed in a study of vaccination and CD4 T cells after COVID-19. V dropped 2 bases and J dropped 3 bases, with 7 bases sitting between them. Per germline, CDR1 DFQATT and CDR2 SNEGSKA (reference sequence). The CDR3 contains 12 residues. Study-wide findings and caveats: Convalescent patients displayed spike mono-reactivity in 304 of 307 vaccine-specific clones.

As for treatment: approximately 9-day PBMC culture with coronavirus spike peptide pools or control peptides (ViraFEST assay). Sequencing of the DNA from cultured CD4+ T cells was carried out with the Oncomine TCR Beta short-read assay. One entry per CDR3 protein, called by TCRdb with MiXCR from the PCR reads. The sample yields approximately 10,000 distinct CDR3 sequences, 61% seen once. A word on this clonotype: The antigen is unknown.

The sequenced sample consisted of CD4+ T cells from blood, cultured in vitro. This chain uses TRBV20-1 with TRBJ1-2, with no clear D. The sequence was collected from a human donor who had recovered from COVID-19. CDR3 bases: TGCAGTGCTAGACCCCCTGACTATGGCTACACCTTC. Its protein is CSARPPDYGYTF.